This entry lists 27 T cell receptor beta chains sequenced from one sample in a study of beta chain features in type 1 diabetes. The study, taken as a whole, reports: Shortening of TCRB CDR3s, moderate but significant, appeared in all four CD4+ subsets of Type 1 diabetes patients.

Every isolated RNA sample was fully reverse transcribed, so sequencing captured expressed TCRB transcripts. Clones were sequenced by immunoSEQ multiplex PCR, and TCRdb holds only the in-frame ones, with some missing. The repertoire holds hundreds of thousands of clones, with roughly an eighth as singletons. The antigens for these receptors are not known. The sequencing input was naive CD4+ T cells from blood. These receptor sequences come from a young man with type 1 diabetes.

The V gene is TRBV7-2, the J gene TRBJ2-1; 9 nucleotides agree with TRBD2. The CDR3 contains 16 residues. Germline V gives CDR1 SGHTA, CDR2 FQGNSA. V shed 3 bases, J shed 1 base, and the junction held 4 bases outside the gene matches. CDR3 DNA sequence: TGTGCCAGCAGCTTTTTAGCGGGAGTATCCTACAATGAGCAGTTCTTC. This gives the protein CASSFLAGVSYNEQFF.

This clone occurred a few times. CDR3 sequence (DNA): TGTGCCAGCAGCTCCTTTCAGAAAAACACAGATACGCAGTATTTT. Residues: CASSSFQKNTDTQYF. The V gene is TRBV9, the J gene TRBJ2-3; no reliable D call. Deletions cut 4 bases from V and 2 bases from J, with 14 bases between. The CDR3 is 15 amino acids. CDR1 and CDR2 (germline): SGDLS, YYNGEE.

V gene TRBV6-5 combines with J gene TRBJ2-2; TRBD2 might be the D (6 bases). The V gene lost 6 bases and the J gene lost 3 bases, with 8 bases spanning the gap. Germline V gene sequence: CDR1 MNHEY, CDR2 SVGAGI. This CDR3 has 13 amino acids. The CDR3 here is CASRIADTGELFF. The CDR3 DNA follows: TGTGCCAGCAGGATAGCGGACACCGGGGAGCTGTTTTTT.

This chain uses TRBV19 with TRBJ2-4; TRBD2 might be the D (6 bases). Trimming pared 5 bases from V and 2 bases from J, leaving 10 bases between. CDR1 is LNHDA and CDR2 is SQIVND in the germline V gene (reference sequence). The CDR3 length is 14 residues. CDR3 loop: CASSYGGPKNIQYF. As DNA, the CDR3 is TGTGCCAGTAGTTACGGGGGTCCCAAAAACATTCAGTACTTC.

This clone appeared a single time. This sequence joins TRBV28 and TRBJ2-6; D is undetermined. The CDR3 has 14 amino acids. The germline gives CDR1 MDHEN, CDR2 SYDVKM. V was shortened by 6 bases and J by 0 bases, with 6 bases between the two germline ends. This CDR3 reads CASRAHSGANVLTF. Here the CDR3 DNA reads TGTGCCAGCAGGGCTCACTCTGGGGCCAACGTCCTGACTTTC.

This sequence joins TRBV25-1 and TRBJ2-5, with 10 nucleotides matching TRBD2. Germline-derived CDR1 and CDR2 are MGHDK and SYGVNS. This CDR3 has 16 residues. V was clipped by 3 bases and J by 9 bases; unmatched bases: 13. The CDR3 protein is CASSEPPSGGRAAQYF. The CDR3 DNA reads as TGTGCCAGCAGTGAGCCCCCTAGCGGGGGCAGGGCCGCCCAGTACTTC.

CDR3 in DNA: TGTGCCAGCAGTCCAAATCAGCCCCAGCATTTT. Protein sequence: CASSPNQPQHF. This chain links TRBV28 with TRBJ1-5; D gene unclear. Germline V gene sequence: CDR1 MDHEN, CDR2 SYDVKM. There are 11 residues in the CDR3. With 5 bases removed from V and 4 bases from J, the gap between germline ends came to 3 bases.

There are a few counts of this clone. DNA for the CDR3: TGTGCCAGCAGTTCAGGACTAGCGGGAGCCTACGAGCAGTACTTC. It encodes CASSSGLAGAYEQYF. The rearrangement uses TRBV27 and TRBJ2-7; TRBD2 matches at 13 bases. The CDR3 sequence is 15 residues long. Per germline, CDR1 MNHEY and CDR2 SMNVEV (reference sequence). The J segment lost 2 bases and the V segment lost 4 bases, leaving 2 bases of the junction unmatched.

The chain links TRBV7-8 to TRBJ2-3, with D hard to call. This CDR3 comprises 14 residues. Germline CDR1 reads SGHVS; CDR2 reads FQNEAQ. V was clipped by 1 base and J by 6 bases, with 11 bases between them. CDR3 in amino acids: CASSLVLKADTQYF. CDR3 DNA sequence: TGTGCCAGCAGCTTAGTCTTGAAAGCCGATACGCAGTATTTT. The full variable domain, completed using reference TRBV7-8 and TRBJ2-3, is GAGVSQSPRYKVAKRGQDVALRCDPISGHVSLFWYQQALGQGPEFLTYFQNEAQLDKSGLPSDRFFAERPEGSVSTLKIQRTQQEDSAVYLCASSLVLKADTQYFGPGTRLTVL.

In its sample, this clone was seen a few times. The rearrangement links TRBV14 to TRBJ2-5; D remains ambiguous. Looked up from germline, CDR1 is SGHDN and CDR2 is FVKESK. The CDR3 consists of 13 residues. With 4 bases removed from V and 4 bases from J, the gap between germline ends came to 10 bases. The CDR3 loop is CASSLSGPETQYF. CDR3 bases: TGTGCCAGCAGCCTCAGTGGTCCAGAGACCCAGTACTTC.

The chain links TRBV29-1 to TRBJ1-2, with 10 bases identical to TRBD1. Trimming cost V 7 bases and J 4 bases; bases outside gene matches: 9. The CDR3 totals 14 residues. Germline V gene data show CDR1 as SQVTM and CDR2 as ANQGSEA. The CDR3 DNA reads TGCAGCGCCTGGGGACAGGGGTTAGGCTATGGCTACACCTTC. Translated, it gives CSAWGQGLGYGYTF.

This clone showed up just a few times. This sequence joins TRBV18 and TRBJ1-2; weak D call: TRBD1 (6 bases). Trimming stripped 2 bases from V and 6 bases from J, with 7 bases between. CDR3 length equals 12 residues. Germline V gives CDR1 KGHSH, CDR2 LQKENI. The CDR3 is CASSPSGDGYTF. DNA for the CDR3: TGTGCCAGCTCACCATCAGGGGATGGCTACACCTTC. The full variable domain, in which reference TRBV18 and TRBJ1-2 provide the parts outside the CDR3, is NAGVMQNPRHLVRRRGQEARLRCSPMKGHSHVYWYRQLPEEGLKFMVYLQKENIIDESGMPKERFSAEFPKEGPSILRIQQVVRGDSAAYFCASSPSGDGYTFGSGTRLTVV.

The chain recombines TRBV5-1 with TRBJ2-3; TRBD2 aligns across 7 bases. The CDR3 has 14 amino acids. V lost 6 bases to trimming and J lost 6 bases; unmatched junction nucleotides: 10. Germline lookup yields CDR1 SGHRS and CDR2 YFSETQ. The CDR3 sequence: CASNDPSGDDTQYF. CDR3 DNA: TGCGCCAGCAATGATCCTAGCGGAGACGATACGCAGTATTTT.

The chain uses TRBV6-6 and TRBJ2-2, with 8 bases fitting TRBD2. In germline, CDR1 is MNHNY, CDR2 SVGAGI (reference sequence). Trimming took 7 bases from V and 1 from J; bases not matched to a gene: 8. The CDR3 runs 16 residues. CDR3 sequence reads: CASTRGAGENTGELFF. In nucleotides, the CDR3 is TGTGCCAGCACACGGGGAGCGGGAGAGAACACCGGGGAGCTGTTTTTT.

The chain combines TRBV7-2 with TRBJ2-5, with 10 bases fitting TRBD1. This CDR3 has 15 amino acids. The germline V gene encodes CDR1 SGHTA and CDR2 FQGNSA. V dropped 2 bases and J dropped 5; count of bases not matched to a gene: 5. The CDR3 DNA reads TGTGCCAGCAGCTTAATGGGACAGGGGATGGAGACCCAGTACTTC. It yields the protein CASSLMGQGMETQYF.

This clone came up a few times. The V call is TRBV7-2, the J call TRBJ2-5; 9 bases agree with TRBD2. V lost 1 base and J lost 1; bases outside the gene matches: 1. CDR3 length: 15 residues. Germline values: CDR1 SGHTA, CDR2 FQGNSA. Written as DNA, the CDR3 is TGTGCCAGCAGCTTAGTGCGGGAGGGCCAAGAGACCCAGTACTTC. It specifies CASSLVREGQETQYF.

In its sample, this clone was seen a few times. The V gene is TRBV29-1, the J gene TRBJ1-2; 9 nucleotides agree with TRBD1. Per germline, CDR1 SQVTM and CDR2 ANQGSEA. The CDR3 runs 14 residues. J was trimmed by 7 bases and V by 6 bases; bases with no gene match: 12. The CDR3 nucleotides read TGCAGCGTGGATTACAGGGGGCGTGGATCTGGCTACACCTTC. Residues: CSVDYRGRGSGYTF.

A few counts support this clone. The chain couples TRBV7-9 to TRBJ2-5; tentative D call: TRBD2 (5 bases). CDR1 is SEHNR and CDR2 is FQNEAQ in the germline V gene (reference sequence). V lost 2 bases and J lost 3, with 16 bases in between. The CDR3 is made up of 16 amino acids. CDR3 protein: CASSLIVTGTKETQYF. The CDR3 DNA sequence: TGTGCCAGCAGCTTAATCGTCACGGGAACGAAAGAGACCCAGTACTTC.

This CDR3 is CASSRQGLTLYNEQFF. CDR3 coding DNA: TGTGCCAGCAGCCGACAGGGTCTGACCCTCTACAATGAGCAGTTCTTC. The chain recombines TRBV7-6 with TRBJ2-1; 7 bases map to TRBD1. This CDR3 is 16 amino acids long. V lost 5 bases, J lost 3 bases, and 10 bases stayed unmatched. From germline, CDR1 is SGHVS and CDR2 FNYEAQ.

Regarding this clone: Other DNA sequences in this specimen translate into the identical CDR3. This chain uses TRBV7-9 with TRBJ2-1; TRBD2 agrees at 8 bases. V gave up 5 bases and J gave up 0 bases; unmatched junction bases: 3. Germline V gives CDR1 SEHNR, CDR2 FQNEAQ (reference sequence). The CDR3 runs 15 residues. Written as DNA, the CDR3 is TGTGCCAGCAGCCGCGGGGGGAGCTCCTACAATGAGCAGTTCTTC. Translated: CASSRGGSSYNEQFF.

The genes are TRBV6-1 and TRBJ2-4; D possibly corresponds to TRBD1 (6 bases). The CDR3 extends over 14 amino acids. CDR1 MNHNS and CDR2 SASEGT come from the germline V gene. V shed 8 bases and J shed 6 bases, with 17 bases lying between them. CDR3 sequence: CASAGTSRANIQYF. CDR3 nucleotide sequence: TGTGCCAGCGCAGGGACATCAAGGGCAAACATTCAGTACTTC.

The sample holds a few counts of this clone. This chain connects TRBV18 to TRBJ1-1, with TRBD1 matching over 7 bases. The CDR3 contains 13 residues. Germline-derived CDR1 and CDR2 are KGHSH and LQKENI. The V and J ends lost 5 bases and 5 bases, in that order; junction bases with no gene match: 5. In nucleotides, the CDR3 is TGTGCCAGCTCAACGACAGGGAATACTGAAGCTTTCTTT. It translates to CASSTTGNTEAFF.

In its sample, this clone was seen a few times. J is TRBJ2-7 and V is TRBV6-1; D not resolved. With 7 bases removed from V and 6 bases from J, the gap between germline ends came to 13 bases. The CDR3 is 12 amino acids. Germline V gives CDR1 MNHNS, CDR2 SASEGT. CDR3 region: CASKTSGGEQYF. In DNA, the CDR3 is TGTGCCAGCAAGACCTCAGGTGGCGAGCAGTACTTC.

The chain links TRBV6-5 to TRBJ2-7, with a tentative D call TRBD2 (5 bases). There are 15 residues in the CDR3. Germline V gene data show CDR1 as MNHEY and CDR2 as SVGAGI. Trimming took off 0 bases at V and 0 bases at J, with 9 bases between the two ends. The CDR3 here is CASSYSSGASYEQYF. CDR3 nucleotide sequence: TGTGCCAGCAGTTACTCGAGCGGTGCCTCCTACGAGCAGTACTTC.

This clone has only a few counts. The rearrangement joins TRBV7-2 to TRBJ2-7; 10 positions match TRBD2. The CDR3 runs to 17 residues. Per the germline V gene, CDR1 is SGHTA and CDR2 is FQGNSA. J gave up 5 bases and V 2 bases, and 12 bases lay outside the gene matches. CDR3 sequence reads: CASSLLALAGILHEQYF. CDR3 nucleotides: TGTGCCAGCAGCTTACTGGCACTAGCGGGAATCCTTCACGAGCAGTACTTC.

The genes are TRBV9 and TRBJ2-1, with 12 bases aligning to TRBD2. The CDR3 length is 16 residues. The V and J ends lost 3 bases and 4 bases, in that order; junction bases with no gene match: 5. Germline values: CDR1 SGDLS, CDR2 YYNGEE. The CDR3 sequence is CASSGLLAGGYNEQFF. The CDR3 region has the DNA TGTGCCAGCAGCGGATTACTAGCGGGAGGTTACAATGAGCAGTTCTTC.

Only a few counts were recorded for this clone. The CDR3 nucleotides read TGCGCCAGCAGCCCTGGAGCGTTTATACAAGAGACCCAGTACTTC. Amino acid sequence: CASSPGAFIQETQYF. This rearrangement joins TRBV5-1 to TRBJ2-5; no clear D gene. The germline V gene encodes CDR1 SGHRS and CDR2 YFSETQ. V was pared by 4 bases and J by 2 bases, with 15 bases between. CDR3 size: 15 residues.